This T cell receptor beta chain is from a study of post-analysis software for immune sequencing data. Overall study context: Relapsing-remitting, secondary progressive and progressive-relapsing courses of multiple sclerosis were included. The study, taken as a whole, reports: The normalized Chao1 diversity of multiple sclerosis patients was significantly lower than that of controls. Samples from one preparation batch, clustered by F measure, grouped strongly together. Roughly five TRBV segments, including TRBV5-6, TRBV5-1 and TRBV20-1, were more frequent in patients than controls.

cDNA libraries for TCR beta contained unique molecular identifiers. There were 1 to 10 million T cells, and 510,000 or so cDNA molecules came from them. TCRdb analysed the PCR reads with MiXCR anew, one entry per CDR3 protein. The sample holds 430,000 or so distinct CDR3 sequences, approximately 42% seen once. This clonotype was detected once. The antigen remains undetermined. The CDR3 runs to 15 residues. CDR1 is LNHNV and CDR2 is YYDKDF in the germline V gene (reference sequence). V dropped 5 bases and J dropped 1 base, with 14 bases sitting between them. The origin of this receptor is a girl aged 2-15 years with multiple sclerosis. V and J are TRBV15 and TRBJ1-1; D is unclear. The sample taken for sequencing was blood. Written as DNA, the CDR3 is TGTGCCACCAGCTTCTGGCGCCGAGGGAACACTGAAGCTTTCTTT. It is translated as CATSFWRRGNTEAFF.